This TCR beta chain derives from a study of cytomegalovirus exposure and HLA in healthy donors (TCRdb year 2017). The study in broad terms: According to an earlier analysis of 587 of the donors, about 180 million T cells yielded 120 million or so unique TCR beta sequences and about 280 Gb of sequence data. An early release that covered about 600 HLA-typed donors contained approximately 300 gigabases of sequencing data and tens of millions of unique TCR sequences. The genetic ancestry cluster associated with self-reported Caucasian donors included about 81% of the 350 to 500 genotyped donors. The study was designed to test whether signatures of past pathogen exposure could be identified by cataloging public T cell receptors. The T cell repertoires of some 670 subjects were profiled by immunosequencing and related to cytomegalovirus serostatus. In addition to the first cohort of roughly 670 subjects, a separate validation cohort of approximately 110 different subjects was used. To predict cytomegalovirus infection status, the study combined high-throughput TCR immunosequencing, statistical association of individual TCRs with disease status, and machine learning. A later analysis re-examined previously published TCR beta repertoires from hundreds of donors and added high-resolution HLA genotyping to investigate patterns of TCR occurrence. Rather than drawing on any new phenotypic data, the later analysis identified candidate immune exposures from TCR beta sequences and the way those sequences occurred across donors. To decide whether each TCR beta V gene segment behaved as functional or pseudogenic, an earlier analysis of approximately 590 of the donors relied on high-throughput TCR beta sequencing. Donor age, sex, ethnicity and CMV serostatus were collected together with the repertoire data. Genome-wide SNP genotypes for about 65% of the 666 donors were used in a later genetic analysis, which treated that subset as a discovery cohort. All discovery cohort repertoires had been generated on a single sequencing platform. Both class I and class II loci were covered by HLA typing, at four-digit resolution. Typing coverage differed by locus: A, B, C, DRB1 and DQB1 were typed in roughly 620-630 donors, DQA1 in about 560, DPA1 in 606, and DPB1 in just under 490. Because of strong linkage in the cohort, five DR-DQ haplotypes were treated as single units for association and clustering. Across some 400 genotyped donors of the cohort, an average of roughly 230,000 unique TCR beta nucleotide sequences per donor were sequenced, and 15% to 20% of those sequences were non-productive. General findings and caveats noted by the study authors: Some IMGT-functional V segments, including TRBV6-2 and TRBV6-3, could not be distinguished by the 87-base-pair reads and were therefore excluded. The classifier was reported to diagnose cytomegalovirus status with high specificity and sensitivity in both the original and validation cohorts. In a later analysis, HLA-associated TCR beta chains showed more clonal expansion and lower generation probabilities than non-associated chains that were equally common. This cohort had only TCR beta chains sequenced, and the lack of alpha or paired-chain data limited which features could be detected. The authors suggested that the approach could potentially be extended to other disease states and immunological phenotypes. HLA typing was unavailable for some donors at each locus, so association tests used only the typed subset. Linkage disequilibrium might explain the correlated functional status among segregating V segments, but an unknown experimental factor could not be excluded. Presence/absence analyses assumed roughly uniform sequencing depth across donors, an assumption that may not hold. According to a later analysis, most CMV-associated TCR beta chains appeared to be HLA-restricted, and the HLA associations seemed to be driven largely by CMV exposure. Some 16 rarely observed V segments, including chromosome 9 orphons, were excluded from the earlier analysis of approximately 500 of the donors because counts were too low. In a later analysis, TCR association rates were found to vary across HLA loci, with the most associated TCRs seen for DRB1 alleles and the fewest for HLA-C alleles. At a false discovery rate of 0.05, a later analysis linked 16,000 or so TCR beta sequences to specific HLA alleles. In a later genetic analysis, a missense DCLRE1C variant was associated with V-gene and J-gene trimming of TCR beta chains, and the association was replicated in an independent cohort. A later genetic analysis reported fewer N-insertions in productive TCRs among donors in an Asian-associated ancestry cluster than the approximately 700-donor mean. An earlier analysis of around 540 of the donors showed that most TCR beta V segments appeared in productive rearrangements either about 87% or about 30% of the time, which broadly matched IMGT annotations. In the study, approximately 160 TCR beta chains were listed as associated with cytomegalovirus. Assigning TCR associations to individual alleles was difficult when HLA alleles, especially DR and DQ, strongly co-occurred. Most TCR sequences were observed very rarely across donors, whereas some public TCRs were present in many individuals. A further reported finding was that TCR beta sequences accurately predicted the HLA-A and HLA-B alleles for most subjects in the first cohort. A cluster of highly shared sequence variants was judged likely to be a technical artifact of the sequencing pipeline. In vitro tests confirmed that a few of the cytomegalovirus-associated TCR beta chains recognize cytomegalovirus antigens. Immune exposure information for the cohort was limited to CMV serostatus. A later analysis reported that several top co-occurrence clusters appeared linked to parvovirus B19, influenza, CMV and Epstein-Barr virus.

Its CDR3 holds 15 amino acids, cysteine through phenylalanine. Only the CDR3 DNA is retained, 45 bases long and in frame from the first base. The germline V and J ends show losses of 1 base and 7 bases respectively, and no gene match explains 5 bases of the junction. Looking up the germline V gene (reference sequence) yields CDR1 LNHDA and CDR2 SQIVND. In total, roughly 670 healthy bone marrow donors made up the cohort. At the time of sampling, all cohort members were nominally healthy, though unrecorded immune exposures were likely present. The donor tested CMV seronegative, placing the donor among the 350 or so seronegative members of the cohort. Every donor gave a peripheral blood sample, and the peripheral blood mononuclear cells from that sample were used for TCR beta sequencing. The Qiagen DNeasy Blood Extraction Kit was used to extract genomic DNA from the blood cell samples. The method was the immunoSEQ multiplex PCR assay. A mixture of 60 forward primers for TCR Vbeta segments and 13 reverse primers for TCR Jbeta segments was used in the multiplex PCR. A multiplex PCR assay on genomic DNA amplified the CDR3 region of rearranged TCR beta genes. The Illumina HiSeq System was used to sequence the amplified TCR beta libraries as 87-base-pair reads. The source study handled its data this way. Across the 666 repertoires, a later analysis counted 78 million or so unique TCR beta chains, some 11 million of which were shared by at least two donors. Raw reads were error-corrected and collapsed into unique sequences with a nearest-neighbor algorithm that merged closely related sequences to remove PCR and sequencing errors. CDR3 sequences were aligned to IMGT reference sequences to assign V, D and J gene segments. For a sequence to be retained, a match of at least six nucleotides was required to both a V gene segment and a J gene segment. Rearrangements were classified as productive when the CDR3 lacked stop codons and remained in frame with V and J, and all other rearrangements were classified as non-productive. Following IMGT convention, CDR3 was defined as the stretch from the second conserved V-encoded cysteine to the conserved J-encoded phenylalanine. The earlier analysis of 587 of the donors excluded sequences that lacked an unambiguous match to a single V gene segment. An earlier analysis of 587 of the donors called V segments functional above 56.7% productive rearrangements and segregating when the between-donor standard deviation exceeded 5%. To diagnose cytomegalovirus status from the catalog of TCR beta chain sequences, a statistical classification framework was built. In a later analysis, TCR nucleotide sequences were compared against IMGT/GENE-DB human TR gene sequences so that V and J genes could be assigned. In a later analysis, CDR3 sequences and most-parsimonious VDJ recombination scenarios were assigned using the TCRdist pipeline. In a later analysis, every TCR beta chain was defined by the combination of its CDR3 amino acid sequence and its V-gene family, and reads without a unique V-gene family were dropped. In a later analysis, nearly 600 highly shared, low-generation-probability nucleotide sequences were removed to address suspected cross-contamination and a sequencing artifact. A later analysis calculated a clonal expansion index for each public chain from normalized within-repertoire ranks of inferred template counts. A later analysis computed generation probabilities with a VDJ recombination model fitted to out-of-frame rearrangements, and checked the results against IGoR. In a later analysis, TCR-TCR, TCR-HLA and TCR-CMV co-occurrence was scored with hypergeometric tests, and a repertoire-size bias correction was applied to TCR pairs. False discovery rates were estimated in a later analysis by permuting HLA or CMV assignments 20 times. In a later analysis, co-occurring TCRs were grouped using DBSCAN, and TCRdist sequence similarity was added for clustering within HLA-allele-positive subsets. Co-occurrence clustering excluded repertoires with fewer than 30,000 or more than 120,000 public chains, plus five with anomalous nucleotide sharing. TCRdb stores this immuneACCESS table with in-frame sequences only. Part of the clones is absent; in the studies checked, under half of the shortfall reflects unresolved V genes, and no reason is known for the rest. Clone size and the V and J calls come from that table; the DNA yielded D and trimming. Across this sample there are about 140,000 clones, with 76% seen only once. The ten biggest clones cover about 3.1% of the sample.

As regards this clone: Its antigen is currently not known. No much larger clone exists at a distance of one base, and base qualities are not known.

The chain joins TRBV19 to TRBJ2-2, and 8 junction bases match TRBD2. The TCR originated in a male donor in good health and CMV-seronegative. Sequencing was carried out using PBMCs. The CDR3 reads CASSIVAGISGELFF. The bases read TGTGCCAGTAGTATAGTAGCGGGGATAAGCGGGGAGCTGTTTTTT.